The 31 T cell receptor beta chains listed next were all sequenced from one sample in a study of blood T cell repertoires in COVID-19 (dated by TCRdb to 2020 to 2021). The method was the immunoSEQ multiplex PCR assay. Sourced from immuneACCESS, this table was stored by TCRdb with only in-frame sequences that have V and J called. A share of the clones is absent; for the studies checked, an unresolved V gene accounts for under half, and the remainder has no known explanation. A total of 250,000 to 300,000 clones appear in this sample, 70% to 90% of them only once. Under 2.5% of the sample comes from the top ten. Sequencing was performed on peripheral blood. These receptors all stem from a man in his thirties or forties with active or convalescent COVID-19.

The chain couples TRBV2 to TRBJ2-5, with 11 bases that match TRBD2. CDR1 is SNHLY, CDR2 FYNNEI, per germline. The CDR3 covers 16 residues. Trimming cost V 6 bases and J 5 bases; bases outside gene matches: 11. This CDR3 reads CASRGGLAGGPETQYF. The DNA for the CDR3 is TGTGCCAGCAGAGGGGGTCTAGCGGGGGGCCCCGAGACCCAGTACTTC.

This chain joins TRBV3-1 (or the pseudogene TRBV3-2) and TRBJ2-7; 9 bases are a match to TRBD1. The CDR3 contains 14 residues. Germline V gene data show CDR1 as LGHDT and CDR2 as YNNKEL (reference sequence). J lost 5 bases, V lost 4 bases, and 6 bases had no gene match. The DNA of the CDR3 is TGTGCCAGCAGCCCCAGGACAGGGGTTCACGAGCAGTACTTC. Protein product: CASSPRTGVHEQYF.

The chain combines TRBV15 with TRBJ2-3, with 16 bases fitting TRBD2. The V gene's germline CDR1 is LNHNV and CDR2 YYDKDF (reference sequence). The CDR3 is 19 amino acids. V was clipped by 3 bases and J by 1 base; unmatched bases: 7. Here the CDR3 reads CATSSRGTSGGDRTDTQYF. The CDR3, as DNA: TGTGCCACCAGCAGCCGGGGGACTAGCGGGGGGGATCGCACAGATACGCAGTATTTT.

The J gene is TRBJ1-4, the V gene TRBV19, with D unclear. This CDR3 is built from 13 residues. CDR1 LNHDA and CDR2 SQIVND come from the germline V gene (reference sequence). V was shortened by 5 bases and J by 0 bases, with 4 bases between the two germline ends. In DNA form, the CDR3 reads TGTGCCAGTAGTCTCTCAACTAATGAAAAACTGTTTTTT. Translating it yields CASSLSTNEKLFF.

V usage is TRBV29-1 and J usage is TRBJ2-3, with D perhaps matching TRBD1 (6 bases). The V gene's germline CDR1 is SQVTM and CDR2 ANQGSEA. V was trimmed by 5 bases and J by 0 bases, leaving 9 bases between them. The CDR3 extends over 13 amino acids. The DNA of the CDR3 is TGCAGCGTTTTGGGGACAAGCACAGATACGCAGTATTTT. This gives the protein CSVLGTSTDTQYF.

This rearrangement joins TRBV29-1 to TRBJ2-7, with D perhaps matching TRBD2 (5 bases). Per the germline V gene, CDR1 is SQVTM and CDR2 is ANQGSEA. Trimming removed 6 bases from V and 5 bases from J, with 14 bases in between. The CDR3 runs to 12 residues. The CDR3 coding sequence is TGCAGCGTCGCCGGGAATCCGAACGAGCAGTACTTC. Amino acids: CSVAGNPNEQYF.

CDR3 region: CASSYRTGPSMDTEAFF. The CDR3 DNA is TGTGCCAGCAGCTACCGGACAGGGCCGTCGATGGACACTGAAGCTTTCTTT. The chain is built from TRBV7-8 and TRBJ1-1; 8 nucleotides align to TRBD1. The CDR3 has 17 amino acids. J gave up 3 bases and V 4 bases, and 13 bases lay outside the gene matches. The germline gives CDR1 SGHVS, CDR2 FQNEAQ.

The rearrangement links TRBV16 to TRBJ2-5, with 7 bases matching TRBD1. Germline V CDR1 and CDR2: KGHSY, FQNENV. The CDR3 loop spans 14 amino acids. Trimming removed 5 bases from V and 4 bases from J; junction bases left unmatched: 7. CDR3: CASSDWDSLETQYF. CDR3 in DNA: TGTGCCAGCAGCGACTGGGACAGTTTAGAGACCCAGTACTTC.

V is TRBV15 and J is TRBJ1-2, with D possibly being TRBD1 (6 bases). The V end lost 0 bases, the J end lost 8 bases, and 13 bases lay between the germline ends. The CDR3 contains 14 residues. The germline V gene has CDR1 LNHNV and CDR2 YYDKDF (reference sequence). Here the CDR3 reads CATSREGGQWGYTF. CDR3 in DNA: TGTGCCACCAGCAGAGAGGGGGGGCAGTGGGGCTACACCTTC.

The chain combines TRBV6-5 with TRBJ2-7; 9 bases align to TRBD1. In germline, CDR1 is MNHEY, CDR2 SVGAGI. The J segment lost 5 bases and the V segment lost 8 bases, leaving 4 bases of the junction unmatched. The CDR3 totals 12 residues. Here the CDR3 reads CASRDRAHEQYF. CDR3 DNA: TGTGCCAGCCGGGACAGGGCCCACGAGCAGTACTTC.

The genes are TRBV5-1 and TRBJ1-4, with TRBD1 identical over 7 bases. The V gene's germline CDR1 is SGHRS and CDR2 YFSETQ. There are 16 residues in the CDR3. V lost 5 bases, J lost 0 bases, and 7 bases stayed unmatched. In nucleotides, the CDR3 is TGCGCCAGCAGGCAAGATACAGGGGCAACTAATGAAAAACTGTTTTTT. Translation gives CASRQDTGATNEKLFF.

The rearrangement uses TRBV19 and TRBJ1-2; no clear D. V was trimmed by 0 bases and J by 7 bases, leaving 6 bases between them. CDR1 LNHDA and CDR2 SQIVND come from the germline V gene (reference sequence). The CDR3 has 12 amino acids. For the CDR3, the DNA is TGTGCCAGTAGTATAGACAGGTTTGGCTACACCTTC. This gives the protein CASSIDRFGYTF.

This clone was counted between two and nine times. V and J are TRBV25-1 and TRBJ2-2, with TRBD2 as a possible D gene (5 bases). The CDR3 is 15 residues long. Germline CDR1 MGHDK, CDR2 SYGVNS. V dropped 6 bases and J dropped 1 base, with 12 bases sitting between them. CDR3 loop: CASRSGLWNTGELFF. The CDR3 nucleotides are TGTGCCAGCAGGAGCGGTTTATGGAACACCGGGGAGCTGTTTTTT. The full variable domain, rest sourced from reference TRBV25-1 and TRBJ2-2, is EADIYQTPRYLVIGTGKKITLECSQTMGHDKMYWYQQDPGMELHLIHYSYGVNSTEKGDLSSESTVSRIRTEHFPLTLESARPSHTSQYLCASRSGLWNTGELFFGEGSRLTVL.

The J gene is TRBJ1-6, the V gene TRBV2; 8 bases map to TRBD1. Germline-derived CDR1 and CDR2 are SNHLY and FYNNEI. After removal of 6 bases from V and 11 bases from J, the junction contained 9 bases not matched to a gene. There are 14 residues in the CDR3. CDR3: CASSLDRDEAPLHF. The CDR3 DNA reads as TGTGCCAGCAGCTTGGACAGGGACGAAGCACCCCTCCACTTT.

J is TRBJ2-1 and V is TRBV5-1; 8 bases fit TRBD1. J was trimmed by 9 bases and V by 0 bases; bases with no gene match: 8. The CDR3 runs to 15 residues. CDR1 is SGHRS and CDR2 is YFSETQ in the germline V gene. DNA for the CDR3: TGCGCCAGCAGCTTGGAACCGGACAGGGCGGGTGAGCAGTTCTTC. Protein: CASSLEPDRAGEQFF. Supplemented by reference TRBV5-1 and TRBJ2-1, the full variable domain reads KAGVTQTPRYLIKTRGQQVTLSCSPISGHRSVSWYQQTPGQGLQFLFEYFSETQRNKGNFPGRFSGRQFSNSRSEMNVSTLELGDSALYLCASSLEPDRAGEQFFGPGTRLTVL.

The chain combines TRBV27 with TRBJ2-1; TRBD2 is a possible D gene (5 bases). Trimming left V 5 bases short and J 4 bases short, with 9 bases between. The CDR3 has 13 amino acids. CDR1 and CDR2 (germline): MNHEY, SMNVEV (reference sequence). CDR3 loop: CASSGGRYNEQFF. CDR3 coding DNA: TGTGCCAGCAGTGGCGGGCGTTACAATGAGCAGTTCTTC.

This clone was seen a single time. This chain joins TRBV30 and TRBJ1-1; the D is unclear. Between the trimmed V and J ends, which lost 2 bases and 6 bases, there was a span of 10 bases. CDR3 size: 12 residues. Germline CDR1 is GTSNPN and CDR2 is SVGIG (reference sequence). The CDR3 coding sequence is TGTGCCTGGAGTCGAGGAGCAGCTGAAGCTTTCTTT. Amino acids: CAWSRGAAEAFF.

This rearrangement joins TRBV2 to TRBJ1-1; D gene uncertain. This CDR3 spans 13 amino acids. V lost 7 bases and J lost 2, with 11 bases in between. Germline CDR1 is SNHLY and CDR2 is FYNNEI. The CDR3 sequence: CASILGDNTEAFF. The CDR3 coding sequence is TGTGCCAGCATTCTCGGGGATAACACTGAAGCTTTCTTT.

This sequence joins TRBV6-2 or TRBV6-3 and TRBJ1-6; D may be TRBD1 (6 bases). CDR3 length: 16 amino acids. Germline V gene data show CDR1 as MNHEY and CDR2 as SVGEGT. V was clipped by 6 bases and J by 10 bases, with 22 bases between them. The CDR3 sequence: CASSPLAQGLDSPLHF. The CDR3 DNA reads TGTGCCAGCAGCCCCCTGGCTCAGGGGTTGGACTCACCCCTCCACTTT.

CDR3 in DNA: TGTGCCAGCAGTGAAATCCAGGGGGGGACCCAGTACTTC. As protein: CASSEIQGGTQYF. The chain is built from TRBV6-1 and TRBJ2-5; maybe TRBD1 (7 bases). The V end was cut by 2 bases, the J end by 7 bases, with 11 bases between. CDR1 is MNHNS and CDR2 is SASEGT in the germline V gene. The CDR3 has 13 residues.

This chain uses TRBV7-9 with TRBJ1-4; D is undetermined. This CDR3 has 12 amino acids. V was trimmed by 4 bases and J by 6 bases, leaving 6 bases between them. The germline V gene encodes CDR1 SEHNR and CDR2 FQNEAQ (reference sequence). The CDR3 reads CASSSADEKLFF. The CDR3 bases are TGTGCCAGCAGCTCGGCGGATGAAAAACTGTTTTTT.

This chain links TRBV4-3 with TRBJ1-3; D is undetermined. The V and J ends lost 2 bases and 3 bases respectively, with 11 bases between them. This CDR3 region has 15 residues. Germline assignment: CDR1 LGHNA and CDR2 YSLEER. In nucleotides, the CDR3 is TGCGCCAGCAGCCAATCATCGGGTTATGGAAACACCATATATTTT. Amino acid sequence: CASSQSSGYGNTIYF.

This clone was detected once. The chain carries TRBV10-2 and TRBJ1-2; 8 bases agree with TRBD1. V was pared by 6 bases and J by 7 bases, with 7 bases of the junction left unmatched. The CDR3 covers 13 residues. Germline V gene lookup returns CDR1 WSHSY and CDR2 SAAADI. The CDR3 region is CASRPGQGGGYTF. CDR3 bases: TGCGCCAGCAGGCCAGGACAGGGAGGTGGCTACACCTTC.

The chain carries TRBV12-5 and TRBJ1-5, with TRBD1 as a possible D gene (6 bases). The germline gives CDR1 LGHNT, CDR2 FRNRAP. The V gene lost 4 bases and the J gene lost 0 bases, with 16 bases spanning the gap. This CDR3 comprises 17 residues. The DNA for the CDR3 is TGTGCTAGTGGTTCGTGGACAGCGTCTTCTAGCAATCAGCCCCAGCATTTT. This gives the protein CASGSWTASSSNQPQHF.

V is TRBV9 and J is TRBJ2-3; 8 bases agree with TRBD2. Germline trimming cut 0 bases from V and 4 bases from J; bases unmatched to any gene: 7. The CDR3 totals 16 residues. Germline CDR1 and CDR2: SGDLS and YYNGEE. CDR3 in DNA: TGTGCCAGCAGCGTAGTCTCCCGGGGGGGGGCAGATACGCAGTATTTT. Amino acids: CASSVVSRGGADTQYF.

Of note for this clone: In the same sample, other DNA sequences code for this CDR3. V is TRBV6-5 and J is TRBJ1-2; D might be TRBD1 (5 bases). V was cut by 6 bases and J by 3 bases, with 11 bases left in between. The CDR3 consists of 13 residues. The germline CDR1 and CDR2 sequences are MNHEY and SVGAGI. CDR3 sequence (DNA): TGTGCCAGCAGGACCGGAGGGGACTATGGCTACACCTTC. Translating it yields CASRTGGDYGYTF.

V and J are TRBV11-2 and TRBJ2-1; 13 bases line up with TRBD2. This CDR3 spans 15 amino acids. Germline V lookup: CDR1 SGHAT, CDR2 FQNNGV. Trimming at V came to 5 bases and at J to 9 bases, leaving 7 bases not matched to a gene. The CDR3 DNA sequence: TGTGCCAGCAGCCAAACTAGCGGGGGGGCCAGTGAGCAGTTCTTC. Translated: CASSQTSGGASEQFF.

The chain recombines TRBV5-5 with TRBJ1-1; D unclear. Germline CDR1 and CDR2: SGHKS and YYEKEE (reference sequence). V was clipped by 7 bases and J by 3 bases, with 7 bases between them. The CDR3 loop spans 11 amino acids. The CDR3 spells CASGPHTEAFF. The CDR3, as DNA: TGTGCCAGCGGCCCGCACACTGAAGCTTTCTTT.

The chain joins TRBV2 to TRBJ2-7, with TRBD1 identical over 7 bases. V shed 4 bases, J shed 4 bases, and the junction held 4 bases outside the gene matches. This CDR3 comprises 13 residues. CDR1 is SNHLY, CDR2 FYNNEI, per germline. The CDR3 coding sequence is TGTGCCAGCAGTGGACAGGGAAAATACGAGCAGTACTTC. Translation gives CASSGQGKYEQYF. Full variable domain (rest looked up from reference TRBV2 and TRBJ2-7): EPEVTQTPSHQVTQMGQEVILRCVPISNHLYFYWYRQILGQKVEFLVSFYNNEISEKSEIFDDQFSVERPDGSNFTLKIRSTKLEDSAMYFCASSGQGKYEQYFGPGTRLTVT.

This clone was counted a single time. The chain joins TRBV11-2 to TRBJ2-7; 7 bases align to TRBD1. Germline V gene data show CDR1 as SGHAT and CDR2 as FQNNGV. The CDR3 consists of 13 residues. Trimming took 5 bases from V and 3 from J; bases not matched to a gene: 4. Written as DNA, the CDR3 is TGTGCCAGCAGCCCCTCAGGGGGCTACGAGCAGTACTTC. This encodes CASSPSGGYEQYF.

Concerning this clone itself: At the DNA level, this CDR3 is encoded by other sequences in the same sample as well. V is TRBV11-2 and J is TRBJ2-7; D perhaps matches TRBD1 (5 bases). V gave up 5 bases and J gave up 1 base, with 9 bases separating them. This CDR3 is 13 amino acids long. From germline, CDR1 is SGHAT and CDR2 FQNNGV. CDR3 in DNA: TGTGCCAGCAGCAGACAGCCATCCTACGAGCAGTACTTC. It codes for CASSRQPSYEQYF.